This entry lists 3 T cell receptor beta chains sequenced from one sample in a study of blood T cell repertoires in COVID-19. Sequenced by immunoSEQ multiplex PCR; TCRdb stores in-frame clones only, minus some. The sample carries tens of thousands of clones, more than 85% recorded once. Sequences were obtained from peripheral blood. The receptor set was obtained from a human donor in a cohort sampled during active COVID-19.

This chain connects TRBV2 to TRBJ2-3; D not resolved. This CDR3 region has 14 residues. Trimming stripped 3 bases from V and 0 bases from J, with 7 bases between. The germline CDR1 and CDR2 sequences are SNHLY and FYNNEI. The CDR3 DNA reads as TGTGCCAGCAGTGATACCGGGAGCACAGATACGCAGTATTTT. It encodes CASSDTGSTDTQYF.

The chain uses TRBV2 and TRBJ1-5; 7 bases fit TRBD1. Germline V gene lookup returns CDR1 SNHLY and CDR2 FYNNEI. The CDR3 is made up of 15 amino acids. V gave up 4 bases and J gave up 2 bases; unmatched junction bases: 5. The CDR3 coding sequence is TGTGCCAGCAGTGGGCAGGGGGTAGGCAATCAGCCCCAGCATTTT. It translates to CASSGQGVGNQPQHF.

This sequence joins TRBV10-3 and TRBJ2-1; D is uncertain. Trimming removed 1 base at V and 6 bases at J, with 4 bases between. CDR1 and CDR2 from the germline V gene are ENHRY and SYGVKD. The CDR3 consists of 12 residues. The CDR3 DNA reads TGTGCCATCAGTGAGTGGCCCAATGAGCAGTTCTTC. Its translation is CAISEWPNEQFF.